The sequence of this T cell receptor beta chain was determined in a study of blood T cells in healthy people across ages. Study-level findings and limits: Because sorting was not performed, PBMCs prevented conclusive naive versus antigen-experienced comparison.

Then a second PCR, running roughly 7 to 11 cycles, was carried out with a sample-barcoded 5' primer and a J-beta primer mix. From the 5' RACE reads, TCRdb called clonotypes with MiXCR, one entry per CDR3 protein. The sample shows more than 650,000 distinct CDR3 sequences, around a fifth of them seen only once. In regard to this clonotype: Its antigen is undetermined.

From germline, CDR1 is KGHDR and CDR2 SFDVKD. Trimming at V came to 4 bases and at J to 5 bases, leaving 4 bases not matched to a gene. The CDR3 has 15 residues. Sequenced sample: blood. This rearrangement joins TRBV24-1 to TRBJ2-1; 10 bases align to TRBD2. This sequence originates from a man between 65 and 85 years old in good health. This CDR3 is CATSDTGLADNEQFF. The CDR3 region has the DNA TGTGCCACCAGTGACACTGGACTAGCGGACAATGAGCAGTTCTTC.